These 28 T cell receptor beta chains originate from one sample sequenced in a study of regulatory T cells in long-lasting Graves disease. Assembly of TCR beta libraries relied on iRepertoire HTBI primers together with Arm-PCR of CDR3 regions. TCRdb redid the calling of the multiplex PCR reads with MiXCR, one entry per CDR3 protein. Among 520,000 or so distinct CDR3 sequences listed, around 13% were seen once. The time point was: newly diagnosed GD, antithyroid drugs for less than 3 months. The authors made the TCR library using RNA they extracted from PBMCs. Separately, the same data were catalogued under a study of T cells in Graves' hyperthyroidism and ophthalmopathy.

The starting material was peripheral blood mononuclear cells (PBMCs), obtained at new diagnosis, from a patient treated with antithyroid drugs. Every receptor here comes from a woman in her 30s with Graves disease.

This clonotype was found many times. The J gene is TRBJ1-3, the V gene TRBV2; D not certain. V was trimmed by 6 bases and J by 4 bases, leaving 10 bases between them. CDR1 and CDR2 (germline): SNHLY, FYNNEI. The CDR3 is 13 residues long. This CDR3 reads CASRALSGNTIYF. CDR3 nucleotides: TGTGCCAGCAGGGCCCTTTCCGGAAACACCATATATTTT.

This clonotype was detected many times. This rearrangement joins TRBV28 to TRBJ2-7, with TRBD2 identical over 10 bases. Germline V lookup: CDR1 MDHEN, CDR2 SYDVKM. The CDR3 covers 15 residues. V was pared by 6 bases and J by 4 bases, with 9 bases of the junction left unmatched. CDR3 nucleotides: TGTGCCAGCAGCAGCCCGGGACTAGCGAAATACGAGCAGTACTTC. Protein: CASSSPGLAKYEQYF.

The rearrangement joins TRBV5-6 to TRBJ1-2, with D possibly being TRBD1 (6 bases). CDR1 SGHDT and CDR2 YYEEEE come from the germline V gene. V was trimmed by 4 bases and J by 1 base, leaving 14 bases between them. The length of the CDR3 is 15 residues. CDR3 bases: TGTGCCAGCAGCGGACGGACAGCGTTTAACTATGGCTACACCTTC. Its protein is CASSGRTAFNYGYTF. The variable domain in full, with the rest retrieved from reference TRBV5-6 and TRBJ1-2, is DAGVTQSPTHLIKTRGQQVTLRCSPKSGHDTVSWYQQALGQGPQFIFQYYEEEERQRGNFPDRFSGHQFPNYSSELNVNALLLGDSALYLCASSGRTAFNYGYTFGSGTRLTVV.

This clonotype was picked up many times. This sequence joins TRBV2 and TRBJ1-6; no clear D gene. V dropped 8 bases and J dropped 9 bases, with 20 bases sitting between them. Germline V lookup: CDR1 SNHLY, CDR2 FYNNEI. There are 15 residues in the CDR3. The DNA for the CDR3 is TGTGCCAGCCAGGCCACCGAAGGGCGCTCTTCACCCCTCCACTTT. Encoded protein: CASQATEGRSSPLHF.

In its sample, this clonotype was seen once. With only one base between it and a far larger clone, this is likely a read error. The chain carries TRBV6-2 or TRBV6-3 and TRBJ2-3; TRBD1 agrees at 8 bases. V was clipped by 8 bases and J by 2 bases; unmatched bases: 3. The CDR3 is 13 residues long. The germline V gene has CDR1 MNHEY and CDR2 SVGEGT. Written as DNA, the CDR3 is TGTGCCAGCGGACAGGGAGTCACAGATACGCAGTATTTT. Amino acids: CASGQGVTDTQYF.

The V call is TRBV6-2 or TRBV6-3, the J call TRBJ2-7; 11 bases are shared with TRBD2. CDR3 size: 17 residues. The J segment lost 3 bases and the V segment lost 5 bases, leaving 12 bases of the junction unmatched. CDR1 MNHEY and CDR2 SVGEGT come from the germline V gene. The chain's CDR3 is CASSRTLAGGPFYEQYF. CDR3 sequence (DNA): TGTGCCAGCAGTCGAACATTAGCGGGAGGGCCCTTCTACGAGCAGTACTTC.

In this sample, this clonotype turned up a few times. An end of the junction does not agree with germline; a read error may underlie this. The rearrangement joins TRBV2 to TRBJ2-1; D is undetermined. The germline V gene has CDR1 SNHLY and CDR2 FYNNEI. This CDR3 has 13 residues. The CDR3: CASRSRTYNEQLF. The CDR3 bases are TGTGCCAGCAGGTCCCGGACCTACAATGAGCAGCTCTTC.

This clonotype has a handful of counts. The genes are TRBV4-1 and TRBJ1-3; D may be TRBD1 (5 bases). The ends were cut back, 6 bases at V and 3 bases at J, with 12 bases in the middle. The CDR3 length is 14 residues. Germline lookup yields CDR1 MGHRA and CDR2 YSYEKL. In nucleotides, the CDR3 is TGCGCCAGCAGGTTCAGGGAATTTGGAAACACCATATATTTT. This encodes CASRFREFGNTIYF.

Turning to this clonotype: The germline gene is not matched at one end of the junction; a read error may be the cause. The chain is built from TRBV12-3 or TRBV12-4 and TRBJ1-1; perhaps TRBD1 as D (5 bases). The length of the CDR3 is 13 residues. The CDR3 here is CASSLTENTEALF. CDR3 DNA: TGTGCCAGCAGTTTGACAGAGAACACTGAAGCTCTCTTT.

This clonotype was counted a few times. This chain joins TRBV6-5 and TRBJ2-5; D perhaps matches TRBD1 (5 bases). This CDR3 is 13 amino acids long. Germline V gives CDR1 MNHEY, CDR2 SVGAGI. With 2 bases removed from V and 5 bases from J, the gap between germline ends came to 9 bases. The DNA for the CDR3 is TGTGCCAGCAGTTACGGGGCAGACGAGACCCAGTACTTC. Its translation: CASSYGADETQYF.

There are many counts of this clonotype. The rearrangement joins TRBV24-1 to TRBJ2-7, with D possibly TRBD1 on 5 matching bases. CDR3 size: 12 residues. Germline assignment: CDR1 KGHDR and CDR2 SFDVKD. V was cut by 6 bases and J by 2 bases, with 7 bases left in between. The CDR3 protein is CATSSGTYEQYF. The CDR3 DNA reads TGTGCCACCAGTTCAGGGACCTACGAGCAGTACTTC.

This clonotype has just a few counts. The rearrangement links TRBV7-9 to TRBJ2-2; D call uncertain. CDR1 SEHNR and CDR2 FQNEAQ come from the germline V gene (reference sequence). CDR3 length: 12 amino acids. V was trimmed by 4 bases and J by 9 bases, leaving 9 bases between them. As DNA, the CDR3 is TGTGCCAGCAGCTCGAGCCATCGGGAGCTGTTTTTT. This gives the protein CASSSSHRELFF.

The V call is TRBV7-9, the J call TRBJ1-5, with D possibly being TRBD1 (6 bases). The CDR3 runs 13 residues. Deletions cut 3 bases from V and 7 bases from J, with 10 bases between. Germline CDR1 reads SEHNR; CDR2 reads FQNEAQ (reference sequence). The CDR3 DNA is TGTGCCAGCAGCTTCGGACAGAAGCAGCCCCAGCATTTT. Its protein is CASSFGQKQPQHF.

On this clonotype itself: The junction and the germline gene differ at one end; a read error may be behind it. CDR3 nucleotide sequence: TGTGCCAGCGATGACAAGACGGGGAGTGGAGACACCATATATTTT. Its protein product is CASDDKTGSGDTIYF. The J gene is TRBJ1-3, the V gene TRBV28; D remains ambiguous. Germline V gene sequence: CDR1 MDHEN, CDR2 SYDVKM. The CDR3 consists of 15 residues.

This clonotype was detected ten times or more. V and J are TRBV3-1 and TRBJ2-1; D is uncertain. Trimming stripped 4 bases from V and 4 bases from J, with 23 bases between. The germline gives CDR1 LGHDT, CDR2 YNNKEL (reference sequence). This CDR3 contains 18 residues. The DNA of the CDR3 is TGTGCCAGCAGCCTGGACCGACCAGGAAGGCCGTTTTACAATGAGCAGTTCTTC. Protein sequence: CASSLDRPGRPFYNEQFF.

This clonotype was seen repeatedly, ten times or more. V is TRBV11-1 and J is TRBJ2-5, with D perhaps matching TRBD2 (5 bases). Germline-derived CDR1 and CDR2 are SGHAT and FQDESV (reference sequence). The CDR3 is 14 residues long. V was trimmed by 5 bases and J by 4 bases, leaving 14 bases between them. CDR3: CASSTTTLGETQYF. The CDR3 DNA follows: TGTGCCAGCAGCACGACTACCCTCGGAGAGACCCAGTACTTC.

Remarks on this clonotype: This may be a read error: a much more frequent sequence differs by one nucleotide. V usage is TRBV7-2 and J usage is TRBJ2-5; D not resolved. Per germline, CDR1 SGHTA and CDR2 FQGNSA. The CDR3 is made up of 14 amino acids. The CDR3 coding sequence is TGTGCCAGCAGCTACAGACACGGCCAAGAGACCCAGTGCTTC. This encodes CASSYRHGQETQCF.

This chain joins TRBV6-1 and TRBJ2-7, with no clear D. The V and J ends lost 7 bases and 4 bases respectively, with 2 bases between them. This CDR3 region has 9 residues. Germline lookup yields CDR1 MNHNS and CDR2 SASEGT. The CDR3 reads CASKYEQYF. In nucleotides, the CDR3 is TGTGCCAGCAAATACGAGCAGTACTTC.

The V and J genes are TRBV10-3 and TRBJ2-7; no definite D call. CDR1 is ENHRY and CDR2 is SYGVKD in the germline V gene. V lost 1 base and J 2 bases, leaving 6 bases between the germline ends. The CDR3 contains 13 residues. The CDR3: CAISEWAAYEQYF. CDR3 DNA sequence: TGTGCCATCAGTGAGTGGGCCGCCTACGAGCAGTACTTC.

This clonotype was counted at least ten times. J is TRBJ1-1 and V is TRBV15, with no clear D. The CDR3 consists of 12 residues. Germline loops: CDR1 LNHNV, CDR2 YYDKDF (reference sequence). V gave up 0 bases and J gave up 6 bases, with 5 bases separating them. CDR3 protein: CATSRDVSEAFF. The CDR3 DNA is TGTGCCACCAGCAGAGATGTATCTGAAGCTTTCTTT.

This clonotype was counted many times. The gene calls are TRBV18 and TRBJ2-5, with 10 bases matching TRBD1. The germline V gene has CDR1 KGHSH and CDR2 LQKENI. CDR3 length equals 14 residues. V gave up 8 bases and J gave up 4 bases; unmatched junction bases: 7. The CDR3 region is CASSPWTGGETQYF. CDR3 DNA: TGTGCCAGCAGCCCCTGGACAGGGGGAGAGACCCAGTACTTC.

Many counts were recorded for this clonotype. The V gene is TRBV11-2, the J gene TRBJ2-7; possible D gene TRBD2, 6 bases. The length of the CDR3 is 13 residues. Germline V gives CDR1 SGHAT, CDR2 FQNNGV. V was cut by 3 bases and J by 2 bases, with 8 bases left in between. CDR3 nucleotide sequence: TGTGCCAGCAGCTTTCGCGGGACCTACGAGCAGTACTTC. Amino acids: CASSFRGTYEQYF. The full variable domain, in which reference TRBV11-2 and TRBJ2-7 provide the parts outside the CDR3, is EAGVAQSPRYKIIEKRQSVAFWCNPISGHATLYWYQQILGQGPKLLIQFQNNGVVDDSQLPKDRFSAERLKGVDSTLKIQPAKLEDSAVYLCASSFRGTYEQYFGPGTRLTVT.

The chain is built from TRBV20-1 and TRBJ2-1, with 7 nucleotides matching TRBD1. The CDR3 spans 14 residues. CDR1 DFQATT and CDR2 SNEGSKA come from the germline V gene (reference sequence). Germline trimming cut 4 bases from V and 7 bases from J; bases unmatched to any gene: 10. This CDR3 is CSATTGVVWNEQFF. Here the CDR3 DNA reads TGCAGTGCTACCACAGGGGTCGTTTGGAATGAGCAGTTCTTC.

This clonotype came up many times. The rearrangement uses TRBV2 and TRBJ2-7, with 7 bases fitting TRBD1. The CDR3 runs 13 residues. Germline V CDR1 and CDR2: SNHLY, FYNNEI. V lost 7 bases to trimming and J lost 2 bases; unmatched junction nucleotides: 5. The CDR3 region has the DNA TGTGCCAGCACCCGGGACAGCCCCTACGAGCAGTACTTC. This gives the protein CASTRDSPYEQYF.

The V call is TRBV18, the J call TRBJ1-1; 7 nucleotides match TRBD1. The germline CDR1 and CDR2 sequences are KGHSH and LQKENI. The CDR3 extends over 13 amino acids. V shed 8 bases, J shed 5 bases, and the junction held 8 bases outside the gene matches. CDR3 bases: TGTGCCAGCAGTATACAGGGGTGGACTGAAGCTTTCTTT. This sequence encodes CASSIQGWTEAFF. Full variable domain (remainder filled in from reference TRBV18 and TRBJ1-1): NAGVMQNPRHLVRRRGQEARLRCSPMKGHSHVYWYRQLPEEGLKFMVYLQKENIIDESGMPKERFSAEFPKEGPSILRIQQVVRGDSAAYFCASSIQGWTEAFFGQGTRLTVV.

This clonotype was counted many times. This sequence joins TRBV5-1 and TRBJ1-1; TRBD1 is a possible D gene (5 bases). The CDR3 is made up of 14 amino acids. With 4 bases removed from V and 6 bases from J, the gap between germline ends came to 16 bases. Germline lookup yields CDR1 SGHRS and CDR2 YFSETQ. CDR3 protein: CASSLAGQGPEAFF. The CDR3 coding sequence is TGCGCCAGCAGCCTTGCCGGCCAGGGCCCTGAAGCTTTCTTT. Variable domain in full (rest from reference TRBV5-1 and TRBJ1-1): KAGVTQTPRYLIKTRGQQVTLSCSPISGHRSVSWYQQTPGQGLQFLFEYFSETQRNKGNFPGRFSGRQFSNSRSEMNVSTLELGDSALYLCASSLAGQGPEAFFGQGTRLTVV.

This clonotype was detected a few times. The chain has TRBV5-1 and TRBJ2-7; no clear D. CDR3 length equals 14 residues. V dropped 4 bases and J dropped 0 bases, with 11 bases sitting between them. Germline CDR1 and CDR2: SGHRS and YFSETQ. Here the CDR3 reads CASSPRPGSYEQYF. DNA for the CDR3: TGCGCCAGCAGCCCCCGACCGGGCTCCTACGAGCAGTACTTC.

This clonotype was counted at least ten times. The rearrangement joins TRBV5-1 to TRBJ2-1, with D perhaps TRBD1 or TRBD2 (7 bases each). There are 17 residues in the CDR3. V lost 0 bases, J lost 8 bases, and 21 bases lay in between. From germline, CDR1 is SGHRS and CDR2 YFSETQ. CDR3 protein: CASSLARGEGYGDEQFF. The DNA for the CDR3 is TGCGCCAGCAGCTTGGCCAGGGGGGAGGGTTACGGCGATGAGCAGTTCTTC.